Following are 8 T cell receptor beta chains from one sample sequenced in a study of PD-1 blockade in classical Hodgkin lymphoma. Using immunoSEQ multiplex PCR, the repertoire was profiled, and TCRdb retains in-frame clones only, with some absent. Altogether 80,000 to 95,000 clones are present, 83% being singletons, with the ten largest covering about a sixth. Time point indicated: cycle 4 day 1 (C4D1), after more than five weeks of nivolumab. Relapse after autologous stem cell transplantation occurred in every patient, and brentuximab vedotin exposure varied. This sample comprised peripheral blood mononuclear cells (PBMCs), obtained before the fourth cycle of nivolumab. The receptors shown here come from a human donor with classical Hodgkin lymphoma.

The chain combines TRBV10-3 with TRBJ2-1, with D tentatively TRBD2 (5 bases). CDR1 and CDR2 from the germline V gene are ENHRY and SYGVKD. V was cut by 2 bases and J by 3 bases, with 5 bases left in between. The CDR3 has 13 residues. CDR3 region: CAISERDYNEQFF. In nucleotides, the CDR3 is TGTGCCATCAGTGAGCGGGACTACAATGAGCAGTTCTTC.

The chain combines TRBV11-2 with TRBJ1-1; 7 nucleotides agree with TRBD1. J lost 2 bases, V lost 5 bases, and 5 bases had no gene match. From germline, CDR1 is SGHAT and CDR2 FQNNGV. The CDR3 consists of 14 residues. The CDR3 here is CASSRGTANTEAFF. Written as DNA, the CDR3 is TGTGCCAGCAGCCGTGGGACAGCCAACACTGAAGCTTTCTTT.

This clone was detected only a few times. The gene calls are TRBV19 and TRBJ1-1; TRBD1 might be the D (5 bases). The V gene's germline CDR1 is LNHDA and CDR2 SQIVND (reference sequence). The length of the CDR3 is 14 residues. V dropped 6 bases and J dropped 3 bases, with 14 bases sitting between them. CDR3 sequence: CASSLMGGDTEAFF. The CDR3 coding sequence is TGTGCCAGTAGCCTCATGGGAGGGGACACTGAAGCTTTCTTT.

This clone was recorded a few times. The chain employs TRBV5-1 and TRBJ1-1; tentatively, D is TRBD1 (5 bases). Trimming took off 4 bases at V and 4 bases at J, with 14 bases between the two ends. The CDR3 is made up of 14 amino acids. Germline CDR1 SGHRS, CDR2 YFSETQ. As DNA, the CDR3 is TGCGCCAGCAGCGTTCAGGGTAGGACCACTGAAGCTTTCTTT. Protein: CASSVQGRTTEAFF.

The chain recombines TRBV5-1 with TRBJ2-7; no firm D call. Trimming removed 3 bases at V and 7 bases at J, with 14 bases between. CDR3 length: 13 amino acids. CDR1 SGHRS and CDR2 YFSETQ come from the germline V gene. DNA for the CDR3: TGCGCCAGCAGCTCAAAGGCACCAACGGAGCAGTACTTC. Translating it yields CASSSKAPTEQYF.

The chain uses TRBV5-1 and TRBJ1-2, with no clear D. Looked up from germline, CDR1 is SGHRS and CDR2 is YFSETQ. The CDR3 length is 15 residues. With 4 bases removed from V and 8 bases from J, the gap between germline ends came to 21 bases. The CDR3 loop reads CASSVTGLTYEGYTF. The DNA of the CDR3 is TGCGCCAGCAGCGTAACCGGACTGACCTATGAAGGCTACACCTTC. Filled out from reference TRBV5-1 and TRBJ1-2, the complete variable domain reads KAGVTQTPRYLIKTRGQQVTLSCSPISGHRSVSWYQQTPGQGLQFLFEYFSETQRNKGNFPGRFSGRQFSNSRSEMNVSTLELGDSALYLCASSVTGLTYEGYTFGSGTRLTVV.

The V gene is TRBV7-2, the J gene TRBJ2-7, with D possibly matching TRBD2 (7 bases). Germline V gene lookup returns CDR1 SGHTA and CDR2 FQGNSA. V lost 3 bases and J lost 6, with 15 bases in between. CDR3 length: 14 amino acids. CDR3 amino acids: CASSFGRGASEQYF. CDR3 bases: TGTGCCAGCAGCTTTGGCCGGGGGGCGAGCGAGCAGTACTTC. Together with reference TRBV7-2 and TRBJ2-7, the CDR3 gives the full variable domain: GAGVSQSPSNKVTEKGKDVELRCDPISGHTALYWYRQSLGQGLEFLIYFQGNSAPDKSGLPSDRFSAERTGGSVSTLTIQRTQQEDSAVYLCASSFGRGASEQYFGPGTRLTVT.

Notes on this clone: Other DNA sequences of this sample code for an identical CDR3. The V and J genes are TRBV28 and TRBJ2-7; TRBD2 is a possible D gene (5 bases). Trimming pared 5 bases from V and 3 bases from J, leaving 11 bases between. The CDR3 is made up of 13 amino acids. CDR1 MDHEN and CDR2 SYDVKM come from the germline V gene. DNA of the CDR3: TGTGCCAGCAGTCTCCGGGGAGTCTACGAGCAGTACTTC. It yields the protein CASSLRGVYEQYF.